Sequencing of this T cell receptor beta chain was carried out in a study of blood T cell repertoires in COVID-19 (dated by TCRdb to about 2020). About the investigation overall: The collaborator samples originated in the United States, Italy and Spain and spanned the acute and convalescent phases of COVID-19. The material from the prospective study consisted of cDNA or gDNA derived from T cells, B-cell-depleted T cells, or PBMCs. The dataset comprised deeply sampled blood TCRbeta repertoires from subjects exposed to, actively infected with, or recovered from COVID-19. A freely available public database, intended as a resource for researchers studying the immune response to SARS-CoV-2, is where the repertoires were released. The samples were drawn from two sources: the first 160 participants of the ongoing ImmuneRACE study, and 1,254 subjects contributed by 6 global collaborators. The sample metadata nearly always contained a de-identified subject ID, COVID-19 status, age in years and sex. Where available, HLA class I and class II types were taken from metadata supplied by the sample provider and were not determined by assay-based typing. General study outcomes and caveats: The amount of clinical and demographic metadata varied by source and participant and was provided uncurated.

The immunoSEQ Assay, a bias-controlled multiplex PCR, was used to amplify TCRbeta CDR3 regions from genomic DNA. The original methods were these. Nucleated cell counts per sample were estimated from amplification of reference gene primers within the assay. To quantify the absolute abundance of each unique TCRbeta CDR3 rearrangement, sequence reads were collapsed and filtered. Productive Simpson clonality was computed per sample as the square root of Simpson's diversity index over productive rearrangements. In TCRdb, the immuneACCESS table is reduced to in-frame sequences with V and J assigned. These tables do not hold every clone; where another copy was compared, an unresolved V gene accounts for under half, and the others remain unexplained. The DNA was the basis for D and trimming; V, J and clone size are from that table. The sample records about 220,000 clones, about nine tenths of which are singletons. The ten largest clonotypes hold 3% to 4.5% of the sample.

Concerning this clone itself: The antigen this receptor binds is unknown. No clone much larger than this one lies a single base away; base qualities are absent.

Participants in the prospective study were enrolled through a virtual design, were aged about 18 to 100 years, and lived in 24 United States geographic areas. To assign participants to cohorts, the prospective study relied on clinical history that participants themselves reported in a screening survey and a study questionnaire. In the prospective study, whole blood, serum and a nasopharyngeal or oropharyngeal swab were collected from each participant by mobile phlebotomists. Additional blood draws and questionnaires over an approximately two-month period could optionally be provided by prospective study participants. Before DNA extraction, prospective study blood samples were shipped either frozen or at room temperature. The TCR was taken from a woman between 40 and 55 years old with acute COVID-19. Sequencing was carried out using PBMCs or T cells enriched from blood (not recorded which).

The CDR3 has the sequence CASSPAWGVLREKLFF. The base sequence is TGTGCCAGCAGCCCCGCCTGGGGGGTTCTTAGGGAAAAACTGTTTTTT. The chain uses TRBV28 and TRBJ1-4; a tentative D call is TRBD1 (5 bases match). The germline V gene supplies CDR1 MDHEN and CDR2 SYDVKM. V is clipped by 6 bases and J by 8 bases, and the sequence between their germline boundaries is 22 bases long. There are 16 amino acids in the CDR3, from cysteine to phenylalanine inclusive. CDR3 DNA only is kept here, 48 bases in frame from base 1.